Each of the 25 T cell receptor beta chains below was sequenced from the same sample in a study of Graves' ophthalmopathy and Graves' hyperthyroidism. TCR beta CDR3 amplification used RNA transcripts. A first-round RT-PCR used HTBI primers, followed by a second-round multiplex PCR. TCRdb passed the multiplex PCR reads through MiXCR, listing each CDR3 protein once. Of around 1,000,000 distinct CDR3 sequences listed, 36% are singletons. The sample consisted of peripheral blood or thyroid tissue (not recorded which). These receptors all come from an adult man with Graves' hyperthyroidism.

The gene calls are TRBV10-3 and TRBJ2-3, with a possible D match to TRBD1 (6 bases). Germline-derived CDR1 and CDR2 are ENHRY and SYGVKD. V gave up 6 bases and J gave up 6 bases, with 13 bases separating them. The CDR3 extends over 13 amino acids. The CDR3 loop is CAIREYREDTQYF. As DNA, the CDR3 is TGTGCCATCAGGGAATACAGGGAGGATACGCAGTATTTT.

The chain has TRBV10-3 and TRBJ1-6; 8 nucleotides line up with TRBD1. The length of the CDR3 is 14 residues. Germline trimming cut 6 bases from V and 7 bases from J; bases unmatched to any gene: 5. The germline V gene encodes CDR1 ENHRY and CDR2 SYGVKD. The CDR3 protein is CAIRRTGRNSPLHF. CDR3 sequence (DNA): TGTGCCATCAGAAGGACAGGGAGGAATTCACCCCTCCACTTT.

This clonotype has at least ten counts. The rearrangement joins TRBV15 to TRBJ1-2; 7 bases map to TRBD1. There are 14 residues in the CDR3. Germline CDR1 is LNHNV and CDR2 is YYDKDF (reference sequence). Trimming removed 1 base from V and 5 bases from J; junction bases left unmatched: 4. The CDR3 is CATSRARQGYGYTF. The CDR3 DNA is TGTGCCACCAGCAGAGCCCGACAGGGATATGGCTACACCTTC.

This clonotype was counted ten times or more. The chain carries TRBV7-2 and TRBJ2-5; no clear D. V was pared by 2 bases and J by 5 bases, with 15 bases between. CDR1 and CDR2 from the germline V gene are SGHTA and FQGNSA. The CDR3 has 15 amino acids. The DNA of the CDR3 is TGTGCCAGCAGCTTACGTCCCCTCGCTCGGGAGACCCAGTACTTC. This encodes CASSLRPLARETQYF.

This clonotype was seen more than once but under ten times. The chain combines TRBV6-5 with TRBJ2-7; 10 nucleotides match TRBD1. The V segment lost 7 bases and the J segment 3 bases; nucleotides outside the gene matches: 9. The CDR3 covers 15 residues. Germline V gives CDR1 MNHEY, CDR2 SVGAGI. The CDR3, as DNA: TGTGCCAGCACCTTGACCGGGACAGGGGTCTACGAGCAGTACTTC. Translated, it gives CASTLTGTGVYEQYF.

The chain employs TRBV7-9 and TRBJ2-7; D remains ambiguous. V was clipped by 5 bases and J by 3 bases, with 20 bases between them. This CDR3 spans 16 amino acids. Germline-derived CDR1 and CDR2 are SEHNR and FQNEAQ (reference sequence). The CDR3 sequence is CASSQDSGEVGYEQYF. CDR3 DNA sequence: TGTGCCAGCAGCCAAGATTCGGGTGAGGTGGGCTACGAGCAGTACTTC. Using reference TRBV7-9 and TRBJ2-7 for the parts outside the CDR3, the full variable domain is DTGVSQNPRHKITKRGQNVTFRCDPISEHNRLYWYRQTLGQGPEFLTYFQNEAQLEKSRLLSDRFSAERPKGSFSTLEIQRTEQGDSAMYLCASSQDSGEVGYEQYFGPGTRLTVT.

This clonotype was found many times. The V gene is TRBV7-9, the J gene TRBJ2-7, with D perhaps matching TRBD2 (5 bases). V was pared by 2 bases and J by 5 bases, with 10 bases between. The CDR3 sequence is 13 residues long. Per the germline V gene, CDR1 is SEHNR and CDR2 is FQNEAQ (reference sequence). The CDR3 here is CASSLSTGNEQYF. The CDR3 DNA sequence: TGTGCCAGCAGCTTATCCACCGGGAACGAGCAGTACTTC.

This clonotype showed up just a few times. The rearrangement joins TRBV6-2 or TRBV6-3 to TRBJ1-1; D is uncertain. V lost 0 bases and J 5 bases, leaving 7 bases between the germline ends. CDR3 size: 13 residues. Germline CDR1 reads MNHEY; CDR2 reads SVGEGT. DNA of the CDR3: TGTGCCAGCAGTTACTCCGGCGAAACTGAAGCTTTCTTT. It codes for CASSYSGETEAFF.

This rearrangement joins TRBV29-1 to TRBJ1-1; 8 nucleotides line up with TRBD1. The CDR3 runs 13 residues. The junction had 6 bases not matched to a gene; V was cut back by 5 bases and J by 4 bases. Germline CDR1 is SQVTM and CDR2 is ANQGSEA. CDR3 in DNA: TGCAGCGTTCCAGGGGGCAGGGGCACTGAAGCTTTCTTT. Amino acids: CSVPGGRGTEAFF.

This clonotype was observed a few times. The chain employs TRBV24-1 and TRBJ2-5, with D maybe TRBD2 (5 bases). The V end was cut by 4 bases, the J end by 5 bases, with 13 bases between. CDR3 size: 14 residues. The germline V gene encodes CDR1 KGHDR and CDR2 SFDVKD. CDR3 nucleotides: TGTGCCACCAGTGAGGCGGGCCGAGCGGAGACCCAGTACTTC. It specifies CATSEAGRAETQYF.

The gene calls are TRBV2 and TRBJ1-5; D gene uncertain. Germline V CDR1 and CDR2: SNHLY, FYNNEI. This CDR3 is built from 15 residues. V was trimmed by 0 bases and J by 0 bases, leaving 6 bases between them. The CDR3 loop is CASSEAGYSNQPQHF. As DNA, the CDR3 is TGTGCCAGCAGTGAAGCTGGCTATAGCAATCAGCCCCAGCATTTT.

At least ten counts were recorded for this clonotype. This chain joins TRBV7-2 and TRBJ2-7, with TRBD1 as a possible D gene (7 bases). This CDR3 spans 15 amino acids. V lost 0 bases to trimming and J lost 0 bases, with 9 bases between them. Germline-derived CDR1 and CDR2 are SGHTA and FQGNSA. The CDR3 coding sequence is TGTGCCAGCAGCTTAGCTCAGGGGGGCTCCTACGAGCAGTACTTC. Protein sequence: CASSLAQGGSYEQYF.

This clonotype was observed a few times. The chain carries TRBV28 and TRBJ2-7, with D perhaps being TRBD1 or TRBD2 (5 bases each). Trimming stripped 6 bases from V and 3 bases from J, with 12 bases between. Per the germline V gene, CDR1 is MDHEN and CDR2 is SYDVKM. The CDR3 totals 13 residues. The CDR3 nucleotides read TGTGCCAGCAGCAGGGCGGGCCGCTACGAGCAGTACTTC. Amino acid sequence: CASSRAGRYEQYF.

This clonotype was seen many times. This chain uses TRBV7-8 with TRBJ2-7; 7 nucleotides align to TRBD1. Germline V gives CDR1 SGHVS, CDR2 FQNEAQ. V lost 5 bases, J lost 4 bases, and 14 bases stayed unmatched. CDR3 length: 16 residues. CDR3 amino acids: CASSIIPQTGWYEQYF. In nucleotides, the CDR3 is TGTGCCAGCAGCATAATCCCCCAGACAGGGTGGTACGAGCAGTACTTC.

On this clonotype itself: At one boundary the junction diverges from the germline segment, which might be a read error. V gene TRBV10-2 combines with J gene TRBJ2-7; D possibly corresponds to TRBD2 (9 bases). The CDR3 covers 16 residues. Germline values: CDR1 WSHSY, CDR2 SAAADI. The CDR3 DNA reads TGTGCCACGGCGGGGGGGGACAGGCGCTACTCCTACGAGCAGTACTTC. Translating gives CATAGGDRRYSYEQYF.

This clonotype was found a few times. V and J are TRBV6-5 and TRBJ2-6; 9 bases line up with TRBD1. The CDR3 is made up of 18 amino acids. V gave up 6 bases and J gave up 2 bases; unmatched junction bases: 11. Germline V gene sequence: CDR1 MNHEY, CDR2 SVGAGI. The CDR3 here is CASRRAGQGVTGANVLTF. CDR3 DNA sequence: TGTGCCAGCAGGCGGGCGGGACAGGGTGTTACTGGGGCCAACGTCCTGACTTTC.

The table lists this clonotype with a few counts. The rearrangement links TRBV20-1 to TRBJ2-5, with D perhaps matching TRBD1 (6 bases). V lost 7 bases to trimming and J lost 5 bases, with 17 bases between them. CDR3 length: 13 amino acids. CDR1 is DFQATT, CDR2 SNEGSKA, per germline (reference sequence). The CDR3 spells CSVLIRGRETQYF. The DNA of the CDR3 is TGCAGTGTCCTAATCAGGGGTCGGGAGACCCAGTACTTC.

In DNA form, the CDR3 reads TGTGCCAGCAGCTTGACAGGGTACCCCGGGGAGCTGTTTTTT. It translates to CASSLTGYPGELFF. This chain joins TRBV5-6 and TRBJ2-2; D might be TRBD1 (6 bases). CDR1 and CDR2 (germline): SGHDT, YYEEEE. The CDR3 extends over 14 amino acids. V was cut by 1 base and J by 6 bases, with 10 bases left in between.

This clonotype showed up many times. J is TRBJ1-1 and V is TRBV29-1, with a weak D call TRBD1 (6 bases). This CDR3 contains 13 residues. The V end was cut by 7 bases, the J end by 4 bases, with 16 bases between. Germline CDR1 is SQVTM and CDR2 is ANQGSEA. In DNA form, the CDR3 reads TGCAGCGGCCTACAGGGTCTAGGCACTGAAGCTTTCTTT. Protein: CSGLQGLGTEAFF.

This clonotype was detected many times. This rearrangement joins TRBV19 to TRBJ2-6; 7 bases line up with TRBD1. Trimming removed 7 bases from V and 2 bases from J; junction bases left unmatched: 8. This CDR3 contains 16 residues. Germline V lookup: CDR1 LNHDA, CDR2 SQIVND (reference sequence). The CDR3 reads CASKGAGKAGANVLTF. The CDR3 bases are TGTGCCAGTAAGGGGGCAGGGAAGGCTGGGGCCAACGTCCTGACTTTC.

The V call is TRBV29-1, the J call TRBJ2-5; D is ambiguous. The CDR3 has 14 amino acids. Germline assignment: CDR1 SQVTM and CDR2 ANQGSEA. CDR3: CSRPPAERQETQYF. The CDR3, as DNA: TGCAGTCGCCCCCCCGCGGAAAGACAAGAGACCCAGTACTTC.

DNA of the CDR3: TGCAGTGCAAATACAGGGGGAGTCTCTGGGGCCAACGTCCTGACTTTC. It specifies CSANTGGVSGANVLTF. The rearrangement links TRBV20-1 to TRBJ2-6; 8 bases map to TRBD1. This CDR3 spans 16 amino acids. With V trimmed by 6 bases and J by 0 bases, 7 bases remained unmatched. The germline V gene has CDR1 DFQATT and CDR2 SNEGSKA (reference sequence).

In its sample, this clonotype was seen a few times. V is TRBV12-5 and J is TRBJ1-5; possible D gene TRBD1, 6 bases. CDR3 length: 16 amino acids. Germline CDR1 LGHNT, CDR2 FRNRAP. The V and J ends lost 6 bases and 6 bases respectively, with 21 bases between them. This chain's CDR3 is CASGEVDSPGFQPQHF. CDR3 nucleotide sequence: TGTGCTAGTGGGGAAGTGGACAGTCCCGGGTTTCAGCCCCAGCATTTT.

This clonotype has at least ten counts. V and J are TRBV15 and TRBJ2-7; 11 bases are a match to TRBD2. Germline V CDR1 and CDR2: LNHNV, YYDKDF (reference sequence). The CDR3 contains 15 residues. Losses at the gene ends were 3 bases for V and 4 bases for J; bases not matched to a gene: 5. CDR3 residues: CATSRQTSGNYEQYF. In nucleotides, the CDR3 is TGTGCCACCAGCAGGCAGACTAGCGGGAATTACGAGCAGTACTTC. Together with reference TRBV15 and TRBJ2-7, the CDR3 gives the full variable domain: DAMVIQNPRYQVTQFGKPVTLSCSQTLNHNVMYWYQQKSSQAPKLLFHYYDKDFNNEADTPDNFQSRRPNTSFCFLDIRSPGLGDTAMYLCATSRQTSGNYEQYFGPGTRLTVT.

This clonotype was picked up a small number of times. The CDR3 nucleotides are TGTGCCAGCAGTGAATTCACGGCCTCTGGAAACACCATATATTTT. The encoded protein is CASSEFTASGNTIYF. The chain joins TRBV6-1 to TRBJ1-3; D gene uncertain. Germline values: CDR1 MNHNS, CDR2 SASEGT. Deletions cut 2 bases from V and 0 bases from J, with 8 bases between. The CDR3 extends over 15 amino acids.